This T cell receptor beta chain was identified in a study of blood T cells in healthy people across ages. Study results and limitations: Researchers report that TCR beta diversity correlated strongly with naive T cell percentage. In older individuals, TCR beta diversity per million T cells was lower, falling roughly linearly with age.

A word on this clonotype: As yet, its antigen is unknown.

Through a sample-barcoded 5' primer and a J-beta primer mix, a second PCR was run for about 6 to 11 cycles. In TCRdb, the 5' RACE reads were re-called with MiXCR into one record per CDR3 protein. Of approximately 830,000 distinct CDR3 sequences in the sample, approximately 65% were seen once. Trimming removed 2 bases at V and 9 bases at J, with 11 bases between. The CDR3 has 14 residues. In germline, CDR1 is SGHTA, CDR2 FQGTGA. The receptor's source is a young man in good health. The V call is TRBV7-3, the J call TRBJ1-6; D might be TRBD1 (5 bases). The specimen was blood. The CDR3 is CASSLGGYASPLHF. DNA of the CDR3: TGTGCCAGCAGCTTAGGGGGGTACGCTTCACCCCTCCACTTT. Together with reference TRBV7-3 and TRBJ1-6, the CDR3 gives the full variable domain: GAGVSQTPSNKVTEKGKYVELRCDPISGHTALYWYRQSLGQGPEFLIYFQGTGAADDSGLPNDRFFAVRPEGSVSTLKIQRTERGDSAVYLCASSLGGYASPLHFGNGTRLTVT.